A single sample gave rise to the 25 T cell receptor beta chains below, sequenced in a study of blood T cell repertoires in COVID-19 (TCRdb year 2020). The library came from the immunoSEQ multiplex PCR assay. TCRdb provides this immuneACCESS table in a form limited to in-frame rearrangements. Some clones are lacking; in checked studies, under half of them reflect an unresolved V gene, and why the rest are absent is not known. The sample contains approximately 350,000 clones, 85% to 90% of them found a single time. The ten largest clonotypes hold more than 0.8% of the sample. Sequencing input: PBMCs or T cells enriched from blood (not recorded which). The receptors were sampled from a man in his late teens or twenties who had recovered from COVID-19.

This chain connects TRBV5-6 to TRBJ2-6; maybe TRBD1 (6 bases). CDR1 is SGHDT, CDR2 YYEEEE, per germline. There are 15 residues in the CDR3. V lost 5 bases, J lost 4 bases, and 13 bases lay in between. Here the CDR3 DNA reads TGTGCCAGCAGACCTACAGGGACCGGGGCCAACGTCCTGACTTTC. This encodes CASRPTGTGANVLTF.

This sequence joins TRBV7-3 and TRBJ2-3; D uncertain. CDR1 is SGHTA and CDR2 is FQGTGA in the germline V gene. Trimming removed 0 bases from V and 5 bases from J, with 6 bases in between. This CDR3 is built from 13 residues. CDR3 amino acids: CASSLTRRDTQYF. Written as DNA, the CDR3 is TGTGCCAGCAGCTTAACGCGGCGAGATACGCAGTATTTT.

The V and J genes are TRBV2 and TRBJ1-6, with TRBD1 matching over 7 bases. The V and J ends lost 11 bases and 6 bases, in that order; junction bases with no gene match: 16. CDR1 is SNHLY and CDR2 is FYNNEI in the germline V gene. This CDR3 is 16 amino acids long. CDR3 in DNA: TGTGCCTCCCAGGAGTACCGCGGGACAGTTAATTCACCCCTCCACTTT. Amino acids: CASQEYRGTVNSPLHF.

V is TRBV10-3 and J is TRBJ2-1, with a possible D match to TRBD1 (5 bases). CDR3 size: 18 residues. Germline assignment: CDR1 ENHRY and CDR2 SYGVKD. V shed 3 bases and J shed 0 bases, with 18 bases lying between them. The CDR3 sequence: CAISDARVAPNSYNEQFF. CDR3 DNA sequence: TGTGCCATCAGTGACGCCAGGGTAGCCCCCAACTCCTACAATGAGCAGTTCTTC.

The genes are TRBV7-9 and TRBJ2-5, with D maybe TRBD2 (5 bases). The CDR3 contains 14 residues. Germline V gives CDR1 SEHNR, CDR2 FQNEAQ (reference sequence). V was trimmed by 5 bases and J by 3 bases, leaving 13 bases between them. The CDR3 nucleotides read TGTGCCAGCAGCCAGCGGACCGAGGAAGAGACCCAGTACTTC. Its protein product is CASSQRTEEETQYF. Full variable domain (outside the CDR3, taken from reference TRBV7-9 and TRBJ2-5): DTGVSQNPRHKITKRGQNVTFRCDPISEHNRLYWYRQTLGQGPEFLTYFQNEAQLEKSRLLSDRFSAERPKGSFSTLEIQRTEQGDSAMYLCASSQRTEEETQYFGPGTRLLVL.

The V gene is TRBV29-1, the J gene TRBJ2-1; D gene uncertain. The V gene lost 3 bases and the J gene lost 5 bases, with 11 bases spanning the gap. Germline CDR1 is SQVTM and CDR2 is ANQGSEA. This CDR3 has 13 residues. The CDR3 nucleotides are TGCAGCGTTGACGGTCGGGTTGACAATGAGCAGTTCTTC. Residues: CSVDGRVDNEQFF.

The chain uses TRBV7-9 and TRBJ1-1, with D possibly being TRBD1 (5 bases). V was clipped by 8 bases and J by 4 bases, with 20 bases between them. Germline-derived CDR1 and CDR2 are SEHNR and FQNEAQ (reference sequence). The CDR3 is 15 residues long. The CDR3 reads CASRAPTAPLTEAFF. CDR3 nucleotides: TGTGCCAGCCGAGCCCCGACAGCCCCGCTCACTGAAGCTTTCTTT.

V usage is TRBV7-2 and J usage is TRBJ1-5; no definite D call. The CDR3 length is 14 residues. The V end lost 5 bases, the J end lost 0 bases, and 8 bases lay between the germline ends. CDR1 is SGHTA and CDR2 is FQGNSA in the germline V gene. CDR3 bases: TGTGCCAGCAGCCCCCAAAATAGCAATCAGCCCCAGCATTTT. Amino acid sequence: CASSPQNSNQPQHF.

On this clone itself: This same CDR3 is encoded by further DNA sequences in the sample. The gene calls are TRBV19 and TRBJ2-1, with 11 nucleotides matching TRBD2. The CDR3 consists of 15 residues. With 5 bases clipped from V and 6 bases from J, the junction kept 6 bases outside the gene matches. CDR1 is LNHDA, CDR2 SQIVND, per germline (reference sequence). For the CDR3, the DNA is TGTGCCAGTAGTCTCGGGACTAGCGGTTCCAATGAGCAGTTCTTC. It encodes CASSLGTSGSNEQFF.

This chain's CDR3 is CASNRGTVLGYGYTF. In DNA form, the CDR3 reads TGTGCCAGCAACAGAGGGACAGTCTTAGGCTATGGCTACACCTTC. This chain links TRBV5-6 with TRBJ1-2; 7 nucleotides match TRBD1. V lost 6 bases and J lost 4; bases outside the gene matches: 12. The CDR3 is 15 amino acids. Germline V gene sequence: CDR1 SGHDT, CDR2 YYEEEE.

The V gene is TRBV11-3, the J gene TRBJ2-1; maybe TRBD2 (6 bases). Deletions cut 1 base from V and 0 bases from J, with 10 bases between. The CDR3 is 16 residues long. Germline CDR1 is SGHNT and CDR2 is YENEEA. In DNA, the CDR3 is TGTGCCAGCAGCTTAGTCGGGAGCGCCTCCTACAATGAGCAGTTCTTC. Protein product: CASSLVGSASYNEQFF.

The chain uses TRBV5-4 and TRBJ1-2; 7 nucleotides align to TRBD1. This CDR3 has 13 residues. Per the germline V gene, CDR1 is SGHNT and CDR2 is YYREEE (reference sequence). V shed 3 bases, J shed 7 bases, and the junction held 6 bases outside the gene matches. As DNA, the CDR3 is TGTGCCAGCAGCTACGGACAGGAACGTGGCTACACCTTC. Its protein is CASSYGQERGYTF.

This clone was observed once. DNA of the CDR3: TGTGCCAGCAGCTCCGGACAGGGGGTTTATGGCTACACCTTC. It codes for CASSSGQGVYGYTF. The chain combines TRBV6-4 with TRBJ1-2; 10 bases line up with TRBD1. The CDR3 totals 14 residues. The V and J ends lost 6 bases and 5 bases, in that order; junction bases with no gene match: 6. Germline CDR1 reads MRHNA; CDR2 reads SNTAGT.

The genes are TRBV7-6 and TRBJ2-1, with TRBD2 as a possible D gene (5 bases). Germline V lookup: CDR1 SGHVS, CDR2 FNYEAQ. The length of the CDR3 is 14 residues. Trimming removed 5 bases at V and 2 bases at J, with 10 bases between. CDR3 protein: CASSPGLTYNEQFF. The CDR3 DNA reads as TGTGCCAGCAGCCCCGGACTCACCTACAATGAGCAGTTCTTC.

The V and J genes are TRBV27 and TRBJ1-1, with a tentative D call TRBD1 (5 bases). Looked up from germline, CDR1 is MNHEY and CDR2 is SMNVEV (reference sequence). The CDR3 is 14 amino acids. The germline V and J ends were trimmed by 4 bases and 11 bases, with 20 bases remaining between them. Here the CDR3 DNA reads TGTGCCAGCAGTTGGGGGGATGGAAGGAAGACGGCTTTCTTT. Protein product: CASSWGDGRKTAFF.

This chain joins TRBV5-6 and TRBJ2-2; a possible D gene is TRBD1 (6 bases). CDR1 is SGHDT and CDR2 is YYEEEE in the germline V gene. CDR3 size: 16 residues. Trimming removed 4 bases from V and 1 base from J, with 14 bases in between. The CDR3 spells CASSNYDRKNTGELFF. In DNA form, the CDR3 reads TGTGCCAGCAGCAATTACGACAGGAAGAACACCGGGGAGCTGTTTTTT.

V usage is TRBV6-2 or TRBV6-3 and J usage is TRBJ2-1; D gene uncertain. In germline, CDR1 is MNHEY, CDR2 SVGEGT. Between the trimmed V and J ends, which lost 1 base and 6 bases, there was a span of 7 bases. The CDR3 extends over 13 amino acids. In DNA form, the CDR3 reads TGTGCCAGCAGTTACTACGGGTCCAATGAGCAGTTCTTC. It is translated as CASSYYGSNEQFF.

The chain links TRBV28 to TRBJ1-5; no definite D call. The CDR3 is 12 residues long. V was trimmed by 2 bases and J by 7 bases, leaving 6 bases between them. Germline V gene sequence: CDR1 MDHEN, CDR2 SYDVKM. In DNA form, the CDR3 reads TGTGCCAGCAGTTTAGTTCGGCAGCCCCAGCATTTT. It yields the protein CASSLVRQPQHF.

The CDR3 region has the DNA TGTGCCAGTAGTATAACGGCAGGAAATCAGCCCCAGCATTTT. It yields the protein CASSITAGNQPQHF. V gene TRBV19 combines with J gene TRBJ1-5; D not certain. The CDR3 consists of 14 residues. Germline V gene sequence: CDR1 LNHDA, CDR2 SQIVND (reference sequence). Trimming stripped 2 bases from V and 4 bases from J, with 9 bases between. Filled out from reference TRBV19 and TRBJ1-5, the complete variable domain reads DGGITQSPKYLFRKEGQNVTLSCEQNLNHDAMYWYRQDPGQGLRLIYYSQIVNDFQKGDIAEGYSVSREKKESFPLTVTSAQKNPTAFYLCASSITAGNQPQHFGDGTRLSIL.

This clone was picked up one time. V usage is TRBV15 and J usage is TRBJ2-6; D may be TRBD2 (5 bases). Trimming stripped 5 bases from V and 0 bases from J, with 11 bases between. The length of the CDR3 is 16 residues. Germline V CDR1 and CDR2: LNHNV, YYDKDF (reference sequence). CDR3: CATSLSGDSGANVLTF. For the CDR3, the DNA is TGTGCCACCAGCTTATCCGGGGACTCTGGGGCCAACGTCCTGACTTTC.

Note on this clone: Other nucleotide sequences in the sample specify the same CDR3. This chain joins TRBV18 and TRBJ1-1; D remains unclear. V lost 0 bases, J lost 5 bases, and 7 bases lay in between. The CDR3 is made up of 13 amino acids. Germline V lookup: CDR1 KGHSH, CDR2 LQKENI. CDR3: CASSPPSSTEAFF. CDR3 sequence (DNA): TGTGCCAGCTCACCACCTTCGAGTACTGAAGCTTTCTTT.

The rearrangement links TRBV7-6 to TRBJ2-3; TRBD2 agrees at 11 bases. Germline V CDR1 and CDR2: SGHVS, FNYEAQ. This CDR3 comprises 15 residues. V gave up 2 bases and J gave up 6 bases; unmatched junction bases: 4. The DNA of the CDR3 is TGTGCCAGCAGCTTAAGGCTAGCGGGGGGTGATACGCAGTATTTT. Translated: CASSLRLAGGDTQYF. The entire variable domain, with the rest obtained from reference TRBV7-6 and TRBJ2-3, is as follows: GAGVSQSPRYKVTKRGQDVALRCDPISGHVSLYWYRQALGQGPEFLTYFNYEAQQDKSGLPNDRFSAERPEGSISTLTIQRTEQRDSAMYRCASSLRLAGGDTQYFGPGTRLTVL.

This chain connects TRBV5-1 to TRBJ1-6; TRBD1 aligns across 9 bases. The CDR3 spans 16 residues. The V gene end was trimmed by 0 bases and the J gene end by 6 bases; junction bases not matched to a gene: 4. Germline CDR1 and CDR2: SGHRS and YFSETQ. This CDR3 reads CASSLGTGDANSPLHF. The DNA of the CDR3 is TGCGCCAGCAGCTTGGGGACAGGGGACGCTAATTCACCCCTCCACTTT.

The rearrangement joins TRBV11-2 to TRBJ2-7, with D perhaps matching TRBD1 (5 bases). Germline values: CDR1 SGHAT, CDR2 FQNNGV. The V and J ends lost 1 base and 7 bases respectively, with 14 bases between them. This CDR3 is 14 amino acids long. The CDR3, as DNA: TGTGCCAGCAGCTTAGGGAGTCATTCAGGGGAGCAGTACTTC. Translation: CASSLGSHSGEQYF.

This sequence joins TRBV5-1 and TRBJ2-3; D might be TRBD1 (6 bases). Trimming left V 7 bases short and J 1 base short, with 13 bases between. The CDR3 contains 14 residues. In germline, CDR1 is SGHRS, CDR2 YFSETQ. The CDR3 bases are TGCGCCAGCGGGACCCACAGGGGCACAGATACGCAGTATTTT. This sequence encodes CASGTHRGTDTQYF.